This T cell receptor beta chain was captured in a study of blood T cell repertoires in COVID-19. Study as a whole: Acute-phase and convalescent COVID-19 samples originated in the United States, Italy and Spain.

In the original analysis: Reference gene primers were amplified, and this amplification served to estimate nucleated cell counts. Clones were read by immunoSEQ multiplex PCR, and TCRdb kept only the in-frame ones, dropping some. V and J calls plus clone size are reproduced from that table; the DNA served to infer D and trimming. The sample has hundreds of thousands of clones; 86% are singletons. Germline V gene lookup returns CDR1 LNHNV and CDR2 YYDKDF (reference sequence). The CDR3 is 15 amino acids. V shed 5 bases and J shed 0 bases, with 13 bases lying between them. The TCR was taken from a woman in her twenties or thirties with active or convalescent COVID-19. This rearrangement joins TRBV15 to TRBJ1-2, with D maybe TRBD1 (6 bases). The sample comprised peripheral blood. The chain's CDR3 is CATSPSRGANYGYTF. CDR3 DNA sequence: TGTGCCACCAGCCCCTCCAGGGGAGCTAACTATGGCTACACCTTC.